A single sample gave rise to the 21 T cell receptor beta chains below, sequenced in a study of T cell responses to AZD1222 COVID-19 vaccine (TCRdb year 2021). Library construction relied on the immunoSEQ multiplex PCR assay. TCRdb provides this immuneACCESS table in a form limited to in-frame rearrangements. Some clones are lacking; in checked studies, under half of them reflect an unresolved V gene, and why the rest are absent is not known. In this sample the table shows about 160,000 clones, 91% of which occur a single time. The ten largest clones take up 3.8% of the sample. The sample's time point label is to be understood as: about 28 days (+/-7) after the second vaccine dose. Here the sequenced sample was peripheral blood, taken 28 days after the second AZD1222 dose. The receptors originated from an adult who received the AZD1222 COVID-19 vaccine.

The rearrangement joins TRBV5-1 to TRBJ2-2, with D maybe TRBD2 (5 bases). Trimming stripped 3 bases from V and 7 bases from J, with 16 bases between. The germline V gene has CDR1 SGHRS and CDR2 YFSETQ. The CDR3 is made up of 15 amino acids. The CDR3 protein is CASSSTGFIGGELFF. CDR3 DNA: TGCGCCAGCAGCTCGACGGGATTTATCGGCGGGGAGCTGTTTTTT.

V and J are TRBV6-4 and TRBJ2-6; D unresolved. Germline V lookup: CDR1 MRHNA, CDR2 SNTAGT. The CDR3 loop spans 16 amino acids. Trimming stripped 2 bases from V and 0 bases from J, with 8 bases between. The CDR3 protein is CASSDDGSSGANVLTF. DNA for the CDR3: TGTGCCAGCAGTGACGACGGTTCCTCTGGGGCCAACGTCCTGACTTTC.

The chain carries TRBV4-2 and TRBJ1-2, with 9 bases identical to TRBD1. From germline, CDR1 is LGHNA and CDR2 YNFKEQ. V dropped 0 bases and J dropped 3; count of bases not matched to a gene: 11. The CDR3 has 18 residues. The CDR3 spells CASSQETLPGQGDYGYTF. The CDR3 nucleotides are TGTGCCAGCAGCCAAGAAACACTTCCGGGACAGGGTGACTATGGCTACACCTTC.

The rearrangement joins TRBV10-3 to TRBJ2-5; 10 bases fit TRBD2. Germline CDR1 and CDR2: ENHRY and SYGVKD. CDR3 length equals 17 residues. V lost 4 bases to trimming and J lost 5 bases; unmatched junction nucleotides: 13. In DNA, the CDR3 is TGTGCCATCAGTGTAACTAGCGGGGAACCGTCGGGGGAGACCCAGTACTTC. Translation: CAISVTSGEPSGETQYF.

The chain uses TRBV11-3 and TRBJ2-7; D possibly corresponds to TRBD2 (5 bases). The CDR3 length is 14 residues. Between the trimmed V and J ends, which lost 6 bases and 3 bases, there was a span of 15 bases. From germline, CDR1 is SGHNT and CDR2 YENEEA. CDR3 region: CASSSGLGVYEQYF. The DNA of the CDR3 is TGTGCCAGCAGTTCCGGACTTGGCGTCTACGAGCAGTACTTC.

The chain's CDR3 is CASSPPSLENTEAFF. The CDR3 coding sequence is TGTGCCAGCTCACCACCGAGCCTGGAGAACACTGAAGCTTTCTTT. The chain carries TRBV18 and TRBJ1-1; D is unclear. The germline V gene has CDR1 KGHSH and CDR2 LQKENI. The germline V and J ends were trimmed by 0 bases and 1 base, with 9 bases remaining between them. This CDR3 spans 15 amino acids. Looking up the rest from reference TRBV18 and TRBJ1-1 gives the full variable domain: NAGVMQNPRHLVRRRGQEARLRCSPMKGHSHVYWYRQLPEEGLKFMVYLQKENIIDESGMPKERFSAEFPKEGPSILRIQQVVRGDSAAYFCASSPPSLENTEAFFGQGTRLTVV.

This chain connects TRBV11-3 to TRBJ2-3; TRBD2 matches 9 bases. CDR1 is SGHNT and CDR2 is YENEEA in the germline V gene. There are 16 residues in the CDR3. V lost 0 bases to trimming and J lost 2 bases; unmatched junction nucleotides: 3. CDR3 nucleotides: TGTGCCAGCAGCTTAGATCTAGCGGGAACCACAGATACGCAGTATTTT. Translation gives CASSLDLAGTTDTQYF.

The V gene is TRBV12-3 or TRBV12-4, the J gene TRBJ1-1; D unresolved. This CDR3 has 13 amino acids. Deletions cut 7 bases from V and 0 bases from J, with 9 bases between. In nucleotides, the CDR3 is TGTGCCAGCACCACCCCGGTGAACACTGAAGCTTTCTTT. Its translation is CASTTPVNTEAFF.

This clone has just one count. This chain links TRBV30 with TRBJ1-3; maybe TRBD1 (6 bases). The V and J ends lost 2 bases and 0 bases respectively, with 11 bases between them. This CDR3 is 15 amino acids long. Germline V gene sequence: CDR1 GTSNPN, CDR2 SVGIG (reference sequence). The CDR3 loop is CAWSLGGASGNTIYF. CDR3 bases: TGTGCCTGGAGTCTCGGGGGGGCCTCTGGAAACACCATATATTTT.

The V gene is TRBV28, the J gene TRBJ2-1; 7 positions match TRBD2. The V and J ends lost 2 bases and 0 bases, in that order; junction bases with no gene match: 4. The CDR3 loop spans 16 amino acids. The germline gives CDR1 MDHEN, CDR2 SYDVKM. CDR3 bases: TGTGCCAGCAGTTTACAAGGCGGGAGCTCCTACAATGAGCAGTTCTTC. Translated: CASSLQGGSSYNEQFF.

CDR3 nucleotides: TGTGCCTGGGGGGACATCGCTAACTATGGCTACACCTTC. Its protein is CAWGDIANYGYTF. The chain is built from TRBV30 and TRBJ1-2; a possible D gene is TRBD1 (6 bases). V was trimmed by 5 bases and J by 0 bases, leaving 10 bases between them. Looked up from germline, CDR1 is GTSNPN and CDR2 is SVGIG (reference sequence). CDR3 size: 13 residues.

The genes are TRBV5-1 and TRBJ2-7; 9 nucleotides line up with TRBD1. Germline V gene lookup returns CDR1 SGHRS and CDR2 YFSETQ. The V segment lost 2 bases and the J segment 3 bases; nucleotides outside the gene matches: 3. The CDR3 has 14 residues. This CDR3 reads CASSFRDRDYEQYF. CDR3 nucleotide sequence: TGCGCCAGCAGCTTCCGGGACAGGGACTACGAGCAGTACTTC.

The chain has TRBV7-2 and TRBJ2-1, with 13 nucleotides matching TRBD2. Germline CDR1 reads SGHTA; CDR2 reads FQGNSA. V was clipped by 4 bases and J by 8 bases; unmatched bases: 5. This CDR3 has 15 amino acids. In DNA form, the CDR3 reads TGTGCCAGCAGCTCAACTAGCGGGAGGGTCTATGAGCAGTTCTTC. Its protein product is CASSSTSGRVYEQFF.

The CDR3 sequence: CASSVGQGYYGYTF. The DNA for the CDR3 is TGTGCCAGCAGCGTAGGTCAGGGCTACTATGGCTACACCTTC. V is TRBV9 and J is TRBJ1-2; tentative D call: TRBD1 (5 bases). There are 14 residues in the CDR3. Germline CDR1 SGDLS, CDR2 YYNGEE. The germline V and J ends were trimmed by 0 bases and 3 bases, with 9 bases remaining between them.

In its sample, this clone was seen once. The chain combines TRBV6-4 with TRBJ1-1; tentative D call: TRBD1 (5 bases). Deletions cut 2 bases from V and 11 bases from J, with 15 bases between. Germline V CDR1 and CDR2: MRHNA, SNTAGT. The CDR3 loop spans 13 amino acids. CDR3 DNA sequence: TGTGCCAGCAGTGACGAGGCAGGGAAGGCCGCTTTCTTT. Encoded protein: CASSDEAGKAAFF.

The chain has TRBV28 and TRBJ1-2, with TRBD1 matching 12 bases. Germline-derived CDR1 and CDR2 are MDHEN and SYDVKM. The CDR3 extends over 16 amino acids. Trimming took 3 bases from V and 4 from J; bases not matched to a gene: 6. The CDR3 is CASSFAGTGGTYGYTF. In nucleotides, the CDR3 is TGTGCCAGCAGTTTCGCCGGGACAGGGGGCACCTATGGCTACACCTTC.

This chain uses TRBV4-1 with TRBJ1-2; D not certain. Germline CDR1 and CDR2: MGHRA and YSYEKL. V was trimmed by 0 bases and J by 0 bases, leaving 8 bases between them. The CDR3 covers 15 residues. The CDR3 loop is CASSQDRPANYGYTF. CDR3 sequence (DNA): TGCGCCAGCAGCCAAGACAGGCCAGCTAACTATGGCTACACCTTC.

The V gene is TRBV11-2, the J gene TRBJ1-5; D perhaps matches TRBD1 (5 bases). CDR1 is SGHAT, CDR2 FQNNGV, per germline. This CDR3 has 17 amino acids. The germline V and J ends were trimmed by 1 base and 0 bases, with 13 bases remaining between them. The CDR3 is CASSLVPGIYSNQPQHF. CDR3 sequence (DNA): TGTGCCAGCAGCTTAGTCCCAGGGATATATAGCAATCAGCCCCAGCATTTT.

The J gene is TRBJ2-2, the V gene TRBV5-1; 7 positions match TRBD1. V dropped 3 bases and J dropped 7; count of bases not matched to a gene: 3. CDR1 is SGHRS, CDR2 YFSETQ, per germline. The CDR3 covers 13 residues. CDR3 amino acids: CASSSRGNGELFF. CDR3 coding DNA: TGCGCCAGCAGCTCCAGGGGGAACGGGGAGCTGTTTTTT.

V and J are TRBV10-1 and TRBJ2-4, with 10 bases identical to TRBD1. Germline V gene sequence: CDR1 WNHNN, CDR2 SYGVQD (reference sequence). The J segment lost 2 bases and the V segment lost 5 bases, leaving 9 bases of the junction unmatched. The CDR3 contains 17 residues. The CDR3 DNA is TGCGCCAGCAGTAGTGCATGGGACAGGGGTCCCAAAAACATTCAGTACTTC. Translated, it gives CASSSAWDRGPKNIQYF.

J is TRBJ1-3 and V is TRBV6-5; D is uncertain. The germline V and J ends were trimmed by 4 bases and 0 bases, with 10 bases remaining between them. The CDR3 is 15 residues long. The germline gives CDR1 MNHEY, CDR2 SVGAGI. The CDR3 bases are TGTGCCAGCAGTTTTAAACGAGACTCTGGAAACACCATATATTTT. It encodes CASSFKRDSGNTIYF.